The source of this TCR beta chain is a study of radiation and T cells in renal cell carcinoma. General study results and limits: In blood, top tumor clones expanded by 2 weeks, shrinking by 4.

On this clone: Its specificity is unknown.

TCRdb's table, derived via immunoSEQ multiplex PCR, lists solely in-frame clones and lacks some. The sample lists some 150,000 clones, roughly 87% seen once, with 10% to 15% in the top ten. Time point: blood 2 weeks post-SBRT. Noted treatment: 15 Gy SBRT to primary tumor, nephrectomy 4 weeks later. This renal cell carcinoma was of the clear cell type. Sequenced here: blood, sampled from a patient whose treatment included radiotherapy and nephrectomy. This receptor was taken from a woman aged 50 to 65 with renal cell carcinoma.

The CDR3 nucleotides read TGTGCCAGCAGCCGCTATGACAGCAACCTTGCGGCCCAGCATTTT. Amino acid sequence: CASSRYDSNLAAQHF. This rearrangement joins TRBV7-2 to TRBJ1-5, with a possible D match to TRBD1 (5 bases). The germline V and J ends were trimmed by 5 bases and 11 bases, with 22 bases remaining between them. Germline CDR1 is SGHTA and CDR2 is FQGNSA. This CDR3 is 15 amino acids long.